A single T cell receptor (beta chain) is shown here with its context. The clone's antigen remains unknown. This entry comes from a study of cytomegalovirus exposure and HLA in healthy donors (TCRdb year 2017). About the full investigation: An earlier analysis of approximately 600 of the donors reported 276 Gb of sequence data and 117 million unique TCR beta sequences from about 200 million T cells. Among under 450 genotyped donors of the cohort, an average of 235,054 unique TCR beta nucleotide sequences were sequenced per donor, roughly 20% of them non-productive. Both class I and class II loci were covered by HLA typing, at four-digit resolution. In addition to the first cohort of around 670 subjects, a separate validation cohort of 120 different subjects was used. Genome-wide SNP genotypes for about 65% of the roughly 670 donors were used in a later genetic analysis, which treated that subset as a discovery cohort. The number of typed donors differed by locus: about 629-640 for A, B, C, DRB1 and DQB1; some 500 for DQA1; approximately 610 for DPA1; and about 470 for DPB1. In an earlier analysis of more than 550 of the donors, high-throughput TCR beta sequencing was used to judge whether each TCR beta V gene segment behaved as functional or pseudogenic. In the later analysis, no new phenotypic data were used to find candidate immune exposures; instead, reliance was placed on TCR beta sequences and their occurrence across donors. In a later analysis, previously published TCR beta repertoires from several hundred donors were re-analyzed and high-resolution HLA genotyping was added so that TCR occurrence patterns could be studied. Because of strong linkage in the cohort, a handful of DR-DQ haplotypes were treated as single units for association and clustering. All discovery cohort repertoires had been generated using a single sequencing platform. To predict cytomegalovirus infection status, the study combined high-throughput TCR immunosequencing, statistical association of individual TCRs with disease status, and machine learning. Donor age, sex, ethnicity and CMV serostatus were collected together with the repertoire data. The study used immunosequencing to profile the T cell repertoires of 666 subjects and linked those repertoires to cytomegalovirus serostatus. Roughly 290 gigabases of sequencing data and 91 million or so unique TCR sequences made up an early release that covered over 550 HLA-typed donors. The aim of the study was to test whether cataloging public T cell receptors could identify signatures of past pathogen exposure. Of the roughly 400 genotyped donors, less than 85% were placed in the genetic ancestry cluster associated with self-reported Caucasian donors. What the work shows at the level of the full study, not this receptor alone: According to a later analysis, TCR association rates differed among HLA loci, with DRB1 alleles showing the most associated TCRs and HLA-C alleles showing the fewest. Specific HLA alleles were associated with over 15,000 TCR beta sequences at a false discovery rate of 0.05 in a later analysis. A later analysis found that most CMV-associated TCR beta chains appeared HLA-restricted, with HLA associations seemingly driven largely by CMV exposure. According to a later analysis, parvovirus B19, influenza, CMV and Epstein-Barr virus appeared linked to several top co-occurrence clusters. A group of highly shared sequence variants was considered likely to be a technical artifact of the sequencing pipeline. A later analysis found that HLA-associated TCR beta chains were more clonally expanded and had lower generation probabilities than equally common non-associated chains. Because some donors lacked HLA typing at each locus, the association tests relied only on the typed subset. Sequencing depth was assumed to be roughly uniform across donors in the presence/absence analyses, though that assumption may not hold. The authors suggested that the approach could potentially be extended to other disease states and immunological phenotypes. A further reported finding was that TCR beta sequences accurately predicted the HLA-A and HLA-B alleles for most subjects in the first cohort. Strong co-occurrence of HLA alleles, especially DR and DQ, made assigning TCR associations to individual alleles difficult. Because counts were too low, fewer than 20 rarely observed V segments, including chromosome 9 orphons, were excluded from the earlier analysis of some 590 of the donors. The study listed 164 TCR beta chains as associated with cytomegalovirus. In a later genetic analysis, a missense DCLRE1C variant was associated with V-gene and J-gene trimming of TCR beta chains, and the association was replicated in an independent cohort. Immune exposure information for the cohort was limited to CMV serostatus. Correlated functional status among segregating V segments might reflect linkage disequilibrium, but an unknown experimental factor could not be ruled out. In both the original and validation cohorts, the classifier was reported to diagnose cytomegalovirus status with high specificity and sensitivity. While some public TCRs were present in many individuals, most TCR sequences turned up only very rarely across donors. Because the 87-base-pair reads could not distinguish some IMGT-functional V segments, including TRBV6-2 and TRBV6-3, those segments were excluded. This cohort had only TCR beta chains sequenced, and the lack of alpha or paired-chain data limited which features could be detected. In vitro tests confirmed that a few of the cytomegalovirus-associated TCR beta chains recognize cytomegalovirus antigens. Compared with the approximately 670-donor mean, donors in an Asian-associated ancestry cluster had fewer N-insertions in productive TCRs, according to a later genetic analysis. An earlier analysis of around 540 of the donors showed that most TCR beta V segments appeared in productive rearrangements either about 87% or about 30% of the time, which broadly matched IMGT annotations.

The CDR3 has 17 amino acids, counting the end cysteine and phenylalanine. The kept DNA is CDR3 alone, 51 bases in frame from the first base. CDR1 SGHRS and CDR2 YFSETQ were looked up in the germline V gene. The junction shows trimming of 0 bases on V and 6 bases on J, plus 18 bases between the germline ends. Libraries were made using the immunoSEQ multiplex PCR assay. The multiplex PCR relied on a mix of 60 forward primers for TCR Vbeta segments and 13 reverse primers for TCR Jbeta segments. Amplification of the CDR3 region of rearranged TCR beta genes was performed with a multiplex PCR assay on genomic DNA. On the Illumina HiSeq System, the amplified TCR beta libraries were sequenced as 87-base-pair reads. As for how the authors treated the data: Across the roughly 670 repertoires, a later analysis counted tens of millions of unique TCR beta chains, some 11 million of which were shared by at least two donors. To remove PCR and sequencing errors, raw reads were error-corrected and collapsed into unique sequences using a nearest-neighbor algorithm that merged closely related sequences. Alignment of CDR3 sequences to IMGT reference sequences was used to assign V, D and J gene segments. For a sequence to be retained, a match of at least six nucleotides to both a V gene segment and a J gene segment was required. A rearrangement counted as productive if the CDR3 had no stop codons and remained in frame with V and J, and every other rearrangement counted as non-productive. CDR3 was defined by IMGT convention, running from the second conserved V-encoded cysteine to the conserved J-encoded phenylalanine. Sequences without an unambiguous match to a single V gene segment were excluded from the earlier analysis of almost 600 of the donors. In an earlier analysis of almost 600 of the donors, a V segment was called functional when productive rearrangements were above 56.7%, and segregating when the standard deviation between donors exceeded 5%. A statistical classification framework was built to diagnose cytomegalovirus status from the catalog of TCR beta chain sequences. In a later analysis, V and J genes were assigned by comparing TCR nucleotide sequences against IMGT/GENE-DB human TR gene sequences. In a later analysis, CDR3 sequences and most-parsimonious VDJ recombination scenarios were assigned using the TCRdist pipeline. In a later analysis, each TCR beta chain was defined by its CDR3 amino acid sequence together with its V-gene family, and reads without a unique V-gene family were excluded. In a later analysis, a few hundred highly shared, low-generation-probability nucleotide sequences were removed to address suspected cross-contamination and a sequencing artifact. A later analysis calculated a clonal expansion index for each public chain from normalized within-repertoire ranks of inferred template counts. In a later analysis, generation probabilities were computed using a VDJ recombination model fitted to out-of-frame rearrangements, and the results were checked against IGoR. A later analysis scored TCR-TCR, TCR-HLA and TCR-CMV co-occurrence with hypergeometric tests, applying a repertoire-size bias correction to TCR pairs. To estimate false discovery rates, a later analysis permuted the HLA or CMV assignments 20 times. In a later analysis, co-occurring TCRs were grouped using DBSCAN, with TCRdist sequence similarity added in when clustering inside HLA-allele-positive subsets. Co-occurrence clustering excluded repertoires with fewer than 30,000 or more than 120,000 public chains, plus five with anomalous nucleotide sharing. Sourced from immuneACCESS, this table was stored by TCRdb with only in-frame sequences that have V and J called. A share of the clones is absent; for the studies checked, an unresolved V gene accounts for under half, and the remainder has no known explanation. Clone size and the V and J calls come from that table; the DNA yielded D and trimming. This sample's listing comprises 60,000 to 90,000 clones. The leading ten clones occupy 5% of the sample.

The cohort comprised fewer than 700 healthy bone marrow donors. At the time of sampling, all cohort members were nominally healthy, though unrecorded immune exposures were likely present. The donor tested CMV seropositive and was one of the 289 seropositive cohort members. Each donor provided a peripheral blood sample, and peripheral blood mononuclear cells were used for TCR beta sequencing. The Qiagen DNeasy Blood Extraction Kit was used to extract genomic DNA from the blood cell samples. The TCR sequence derives from a woman aged 40 to 50 in good health and CMV-seropositive. Here the chain combines TRBV5-1 and TRBJ2-2; the D gene is possibly TRBD2, with 6 bases matching. Sequences were obtained from PBMCs. This receptor has the CDR3 CASSLGFGGYRSGELFF. The nucleotide sequence is given as TGCGCCAGCAGCTTGGGGTTCGGAGGGTATAGGTCCGGGGAGCTGTTTTTT.